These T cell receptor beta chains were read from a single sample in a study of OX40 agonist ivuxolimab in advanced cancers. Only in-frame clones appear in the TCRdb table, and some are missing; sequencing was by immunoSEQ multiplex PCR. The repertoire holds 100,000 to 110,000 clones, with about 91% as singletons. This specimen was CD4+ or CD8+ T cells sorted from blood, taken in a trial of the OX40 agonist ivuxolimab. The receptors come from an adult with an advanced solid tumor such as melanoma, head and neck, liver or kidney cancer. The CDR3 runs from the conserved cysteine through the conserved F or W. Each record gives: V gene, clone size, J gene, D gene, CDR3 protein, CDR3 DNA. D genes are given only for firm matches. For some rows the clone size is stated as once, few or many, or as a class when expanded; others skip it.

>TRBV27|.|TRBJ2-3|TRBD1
CASSLFSTGQVLRTQYF
TGTGCCAGCAGTTTATTCTCCACGGGACAGGTCCTTCGTACGCAGTATTTT
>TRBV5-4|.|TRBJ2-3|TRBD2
CASSLRPAASGFISQYF
TGTGCCAGCAGCTTGAGGCCAGCGGCTAGCGGATTTATTTCGCAGTATTTT
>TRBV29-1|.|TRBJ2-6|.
CSVVGGHGGANVLTF
TGCAGCGTTGTCGGGGGCCACGGTGGGGCCAACGTCCTGACTTTC
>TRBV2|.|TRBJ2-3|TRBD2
CASSGGLDTDTQYF
TGTGCCAGCAGTGGGGGACTAGACACAGATACGCAGTATTTT
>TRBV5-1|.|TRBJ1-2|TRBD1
CASRGRGNYGYTF
TGCGCCAGCAGGGGCAGGGGGAACTATGGCTACACCTTC
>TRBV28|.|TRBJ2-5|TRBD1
CASSLGTGQETQYF
TGTGCCAGCAGCCTCGGGACAGGGCAAGAGACCCAGTACTTC
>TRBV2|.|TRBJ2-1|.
CATQGYNEQFF
TGTGCCACCCAGGGGTACAATGAGCAGTTCTTC
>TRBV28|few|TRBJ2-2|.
CASSSLRGASSGELFF
TGTGCCAGCAGTTCCCTCAGGGGCGCCTCCTCCGGGGAGCTGTTTTTT
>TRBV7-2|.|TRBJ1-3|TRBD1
CASSSPGQGARGNTIYF
TGTGCCAGCAGCTCACCGGGACAGGGGGCGAGGGGAAACACCATATATTTT
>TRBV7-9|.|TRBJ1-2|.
CASSFTGTPYTF
TGTGCCAGCAGCTTCACCGGGACCCCCTACACCTTC
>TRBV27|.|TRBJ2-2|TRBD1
CASRPHDRGGAGELFF
TGTGCCAGCAGGCCACACGACAGGGGTGGAGCCGGGGAGCTGTTTTTT
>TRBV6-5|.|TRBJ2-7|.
CASRRQESSYEQYF
TGTGCCAGCAGGAGACAGGAAAGCTCCTACGAGCAGTACTTC
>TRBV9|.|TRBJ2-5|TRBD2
CASSVAAASGQETQYF
TGTGCCAGCAGCGTCGCCGCGGCTAGCGGCCAAGAGACCCAGTACTTC
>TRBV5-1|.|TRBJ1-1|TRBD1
CASSGTVPGNTEAFF
TGCGCCAGCAGCGGGACAGTGCCGGGAAACACTGAAGCTTTCTTT
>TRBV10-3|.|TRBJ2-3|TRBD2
CAIRRTSGRSEADTQYF
TGTGCCATCAGGAGGACTAGCGGGAGGTCGGAAGCAGATACGCAGTATTTT
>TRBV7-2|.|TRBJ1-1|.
CASSLFSIDTEAFF
TGTGCCAGCAGCCTATTCTCGATAGACACTGAAGCTTTCTTT
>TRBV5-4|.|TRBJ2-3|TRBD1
CASTHDRADTQYF
TGTGCCAGCACCCATGACAGGGCAGATACGCAGTATTTT
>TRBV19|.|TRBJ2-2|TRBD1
CASSGTGVGLDTGELFF
TGTGCCAGTAGTGGGACAGGGGTCGGTTTGGACACCGGGGAGCTGTTTTTT
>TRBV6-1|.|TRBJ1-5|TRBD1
CASSAQGAVINQPQHF
TGTGCCAGCAGTGCCCAGGGGGCGGTAATCAATCAGCCCCAGCATTTT
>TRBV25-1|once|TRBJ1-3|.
CANARVRGNTIYF
TGTGCCAATGCCCGGGTTCGTGGAAACACCATATATTTT
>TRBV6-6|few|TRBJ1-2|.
CASSPDRIYGYTF
TGTGCCAGCAGTCCTGACAGGATCTATGGCTACACCTTC
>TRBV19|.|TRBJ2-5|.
CASSIYGTSPTQYF
TGTGCCAGTAGTATTTATGGCACCAGCCCGACCCAGTACTTC
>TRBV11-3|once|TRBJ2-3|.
CASSLPPIDTQYF
TGTGCCAGCAGCCTACCTCCCATAGATACGCAGTATTTT
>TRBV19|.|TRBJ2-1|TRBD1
CASSKGQGRYYNEQFF
TGTGCCAGTAGTAAGGGACAGGGGCGATATTACAATGAGCAGTTCTTC
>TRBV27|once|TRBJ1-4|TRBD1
CASGPGGRNEKLFF
TGTGCCAGCGGACCAGGGGGCAGGAATGAAAAACTGTTTTTT
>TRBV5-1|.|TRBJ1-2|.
CASSLTANYGYTF
TGCGCCAGCAGCTTGACAGCTAACTATGGCTACACCTTC
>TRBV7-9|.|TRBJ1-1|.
CASSRTVNTEAFF
TGTGCCAGCAGCAGGACAGTGAACACTGAAGCTTTCTTT
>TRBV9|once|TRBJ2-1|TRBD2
CASSVHSLGLALDEQFF
TGTGCCAGCAGCGTACACTCTTTAGGACTAGCTCTTGATGAGCAGTTCTTC
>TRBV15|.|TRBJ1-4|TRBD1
CATSDRPGQINEKLFF
TGTGCCACCAGCGACCGTCCGGGACAGATTAATGAAAAACTGTTTTTT
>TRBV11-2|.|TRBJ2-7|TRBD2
CASSSYPKTSGSINEQYF
TGTGCCAGCAGCTCCTACCCCAAGACTAGCGGGAGTATAAACGAGCAGTACTTC
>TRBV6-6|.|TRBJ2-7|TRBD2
CASSWILAGDEQYF
TGTGCCAGCAGTTGGATACTAGCGGGAGATGAGCAGTACTTC
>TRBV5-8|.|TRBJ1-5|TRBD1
CASSLTTGALNQPQHF
TGTGCCAGCAGCTTGACAACAGGGGCCCTCAATCAGCCCCAGCATTTT
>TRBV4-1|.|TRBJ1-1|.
CASSQDFTYLIEAFF
TGCGCCAGCAGCCAAGATTTTACCTATCTAATAGAAGCTTTCTTT
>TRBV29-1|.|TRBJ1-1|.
CSVVYYGNTEAFF
TGCAGCGTTGTATATTACGGAAACACTGAAGCTTTCTTT
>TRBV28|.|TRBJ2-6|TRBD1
CASTLGGRGLGANVLTF
TGTGCCAGCACCCTAGGGGGTAGGGGGCTTGGGGCCAACGTCCTGACTTTC
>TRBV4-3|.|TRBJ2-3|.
CASSQRGTTDTQYF
TGCGCCAGCAGCCAGAGGGGCACCACAGATACGCAGTATTTT
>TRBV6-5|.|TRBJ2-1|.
CASKGSNNEQFF
TGTGCCAGCAAGGGGTCCAACAATGAGCAGTTCTTC
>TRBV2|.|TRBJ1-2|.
CASSELWGYTF
TGTGCCAGCAGTGAATTGTGGGGCTACACCTTC
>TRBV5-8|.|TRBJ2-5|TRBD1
CASSPVLGQGSETQYF
TGTGCCAGCAGCCCGGTCCTGGGACAGGGGTCGGAGACCCAGTACTTC
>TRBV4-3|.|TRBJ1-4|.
CANSQDGRGGRGALIF
TGCGCCAACAGCCAAGACGGCCGCGGGGGGCGCGGCGCCTTGATTTTT
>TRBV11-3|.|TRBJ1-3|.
CASSLQVAGNTIYF
TGTGCCAGCAGCCTTCAGGTCGCAGGAAACACCATATATTTT
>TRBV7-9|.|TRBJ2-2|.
CASSLDFSAGRTGELFF
TGTGCCAGCAGCTTAGATTTTTCGGCAGGGCGTACCGGGGAGCTGTTTTTT
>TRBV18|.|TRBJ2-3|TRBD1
CASSPTQGGGTDTQYF
TGTGCCAGCTCACCGACACAGGGGGGTGGCACAGATACGCAGTATTTT
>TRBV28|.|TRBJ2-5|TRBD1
CASSPGQVQETQYF
TGTGCCAGCAGCCCGGGACAGGTACAAGAGACCCAGTACTTC
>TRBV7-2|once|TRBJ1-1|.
CASSSRPQGLNTEAFF
TGTGCCAGCAGCTCCCGGCCCCAGGGTCTGAACACTGAAGCTTTCTTT
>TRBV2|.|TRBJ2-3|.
CASSEYSDTQYF
TGTGCCAGCAGCGAATACTCAGATACGCAGTATTTT
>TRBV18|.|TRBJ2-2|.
CASSRGTFTGELFF
TGTGCCAGCTCACGCGGTACTTTCACCGGGGAGCTGTTTTTT
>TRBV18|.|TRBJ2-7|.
CASSPEDGSGSYEQYF
TGTGCCAGCTCACCCGAGGACGGATCAGGTTCCTACGAGCAGTACTTC
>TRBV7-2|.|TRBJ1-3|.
CASSKNAGGSGNTIYF
TGTGCCAGCAGCAAAAACGCAGGCGGCTCTGGAAACACCATATATTTT
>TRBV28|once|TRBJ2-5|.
CASGIEETQYF
TGTGCCAGCGGCATTGAAGAGACCCAGTACTTC
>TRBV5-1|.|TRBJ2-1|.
CASSPLVASSYNEQFF
TGCGCCAGCAGCCCATTGGTAGCGAGTTCCTACAATGAGCAGTTCTTC
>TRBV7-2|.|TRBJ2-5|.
CASSLTSVPGQETQYF
TGTGCCAGCAGCTTAACCTCGGTACCGGGACAAGAGACCCAGTACTTC
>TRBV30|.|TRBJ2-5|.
CAWSVKGWGGETQYF
TGTGCCTGGAGTGTGAAGGGGTGGGGTGGAGAGACCCAGTACTTC
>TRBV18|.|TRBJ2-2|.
CASSPRSALQMNTGELFF
TGTGCCAGCTCACCACGATCAGCCTTACAGATGAACACCGGGGAGCTGTTTTTT
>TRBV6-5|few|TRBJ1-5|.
CASSPNLSNQPQHF
TGTGCCAGCAGCCCAAACCTTAGCAATCAGCCCCAGCATTTT